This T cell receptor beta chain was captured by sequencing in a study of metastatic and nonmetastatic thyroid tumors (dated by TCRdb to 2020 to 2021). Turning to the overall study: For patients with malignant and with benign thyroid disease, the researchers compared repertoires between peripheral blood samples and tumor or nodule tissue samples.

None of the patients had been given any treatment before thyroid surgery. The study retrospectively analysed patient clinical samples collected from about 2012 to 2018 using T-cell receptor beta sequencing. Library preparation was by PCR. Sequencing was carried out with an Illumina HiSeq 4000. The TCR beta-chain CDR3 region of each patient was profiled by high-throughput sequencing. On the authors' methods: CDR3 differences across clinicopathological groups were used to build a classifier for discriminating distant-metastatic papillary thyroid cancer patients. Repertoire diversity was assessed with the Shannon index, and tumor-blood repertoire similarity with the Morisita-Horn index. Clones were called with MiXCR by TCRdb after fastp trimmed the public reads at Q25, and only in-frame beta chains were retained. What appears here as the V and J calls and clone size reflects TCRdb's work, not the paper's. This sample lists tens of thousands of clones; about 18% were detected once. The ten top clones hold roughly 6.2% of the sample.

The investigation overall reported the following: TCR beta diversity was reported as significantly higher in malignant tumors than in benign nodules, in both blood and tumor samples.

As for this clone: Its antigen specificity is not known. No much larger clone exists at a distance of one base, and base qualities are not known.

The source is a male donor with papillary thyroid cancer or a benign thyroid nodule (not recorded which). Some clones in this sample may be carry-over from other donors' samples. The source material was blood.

The nucleotide sequence is given as TGCGCCAGCAGGGGGACAGGGGTCGGCGAGCAGTACTTC. This is translated as CASRGTGVGEQYF. Recombination connected TRBV4-1 to TRBJ2-7, with 10 central nucleotides matching TRBD1. Per the germline V gene, MGHRA is the CDR1 and YSYEKL is the CDR2. The germline V and J ends show losses of 6 bases and 6 bases respectively, and no gene match explains 5 bases of the junction. Taken from cysteine to phenylalanine, the CDR3 has 13 residues. Solely the CDR3 DNA is kept, with 39 bases framed from the first base.